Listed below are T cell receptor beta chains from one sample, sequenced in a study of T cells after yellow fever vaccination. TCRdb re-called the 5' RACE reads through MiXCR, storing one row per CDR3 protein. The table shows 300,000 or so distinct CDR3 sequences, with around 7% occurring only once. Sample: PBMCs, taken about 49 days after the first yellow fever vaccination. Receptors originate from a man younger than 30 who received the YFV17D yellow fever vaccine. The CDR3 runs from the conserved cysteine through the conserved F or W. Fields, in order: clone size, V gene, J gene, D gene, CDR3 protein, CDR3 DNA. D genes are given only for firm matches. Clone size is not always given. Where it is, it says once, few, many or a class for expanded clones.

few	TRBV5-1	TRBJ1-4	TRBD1	CASSSGTVNEKLFF	TGCGCCAGCAGTTCCGGGACAGTGAATGAAAAACTGTTTTTT
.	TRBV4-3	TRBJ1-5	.	CASSLTRAASNQPQHF	TGCGCCAGCAGCCTTACCCGGGCGGCCAGCAATCAGCCCCAGCATTTT
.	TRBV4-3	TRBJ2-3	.	CASSQDDSRTDTQYF	TGCGCCAGCAGCCAAGATGACTCACGCACAGATACGCAGTATTTT
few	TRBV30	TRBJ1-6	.	CAWSSWGGGPNSPLHF	TGTGCCTGGAGTTCCTGGGGTGGGGGGCCAAATTCACCCCTCCACTTT
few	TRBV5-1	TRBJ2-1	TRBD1	CASSYNPTGNSYNEQFF	TGCGCCAGCAGCTACAACCCGACAGGGAATAGCTACAATGAGCAGTTCTTC
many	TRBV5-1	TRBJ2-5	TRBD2	CASSSPGTSGETQYF	TGCGCCAGCAGTTCACCCGGGACTAGCGGGGAGACCCAGTACTTC
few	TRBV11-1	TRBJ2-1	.	CASSPRPAHRTRFYNEQFF	TGTGCCAGCAGCCCCAGACCAGCCCACAGGACACGATTCTACAATGAGCAGTTCTTC
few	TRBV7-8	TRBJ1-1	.	CASSLARESEAFF	TGTGCCAGCAGCTTAGCGAGGGAAAGCGAAGCTTTCTTT
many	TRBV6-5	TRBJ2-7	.	CASSYLGGSNEQYF	TGTGCCAGCAGTTACCTTGGGGGATCCAACGAGCAGTACTTC
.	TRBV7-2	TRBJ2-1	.	CASSVSPGGNNEQFF	TGTGCCAGCAGCGTATCCCCGGGTGGGAACAATGAGCAGTTCTTC
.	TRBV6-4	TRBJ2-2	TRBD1	CASSGDRAAGELFF	TGTGCCAGCAGTGGCGACAGGGCCGCCGGGGAGCTGTTTTTT
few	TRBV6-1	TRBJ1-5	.	CASSPTYRGNQPQHF	TGTGCCAGCAGTCCCACCTACAGGGGCAATCAGCCCCAGCATTTT
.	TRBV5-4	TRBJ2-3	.	CASSLARTGPNTQYF	TGTGCCAGCAGCTTAGCTCGTACAGGGCCAAATACGCAGTATTTT
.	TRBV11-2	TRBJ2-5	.	CDSSRPAPPRTQYF	TGTGACAGCAGCCGTCCGGCCCCCCCACGGACCCAGTACTTC
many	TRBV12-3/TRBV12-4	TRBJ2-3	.	CASSFFSGGVADTQYF	TGTGCCAGCAGTTTCTTCTCAGGGGGGGTAGCAGATACGCAGTATTTT
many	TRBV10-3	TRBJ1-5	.	CAISESTGQPQHF	TGTGCCATCAGTGAGTCGACCGGGCAGCCCCAGCATTTT
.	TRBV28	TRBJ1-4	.	CASTPTRGGTNEKLFF	TGTGCCAGCACTCCGACCAGGGGTGGAACTAATGAAAAACTGTTTTTT
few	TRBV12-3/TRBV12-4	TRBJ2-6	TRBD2	CASSFAGRAGIFSGANVLTF	TGTGCCAGCAGTTTCGCCGGCCGAGCGGGGATCTTTTCGGGGGCCAACGTCCTGACTTTC
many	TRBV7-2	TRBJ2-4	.	CASSLNRRGEGNIQYF	TGTGCCAGCAGCTTAAATCGTCGGGGAGAGGGAAACATTCAGTACTTC
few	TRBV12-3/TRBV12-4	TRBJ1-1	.	CASSDQSGDMNTEAFF	TGTGCCAGCTCGGACCAATCAGGGGACATGAACACTGAAGCTTTCTTT
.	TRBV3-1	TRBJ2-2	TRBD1	CASSQSGGPELFF	TGTGCCAGCAGCCAATCAGGGGGTCCGGAGCTGTTTTTT
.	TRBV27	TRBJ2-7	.	CASSLSGQGGSYEQYF	TGTGCCAGCAGTTTATCGGGGCAGGGGGGTTCCTACGAGCAGTACTTC
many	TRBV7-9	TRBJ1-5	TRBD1	CASSLGQGQPQHF	TGTGCCAGCAGCTTAGGACAGGGTCAGCCCCAGCATTTT
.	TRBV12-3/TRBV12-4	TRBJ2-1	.	CASSSDGRRHEQFF	TGTGCCAGCAGTTCGGACGGCAGGCGGCATGAGCAGTTCTTC
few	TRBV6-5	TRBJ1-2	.	CASSYAGSYMNGYTF	TGTGCCAGCAGTTACGCAGGGAGCTACATGAATGGCTACACCTTC
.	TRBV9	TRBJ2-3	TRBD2	CASSVRAGGSTDTQYF	TGTGCCAGCAGCGTTCGAGCGGGGGGCAGTACAGATACGCAGTATTTT
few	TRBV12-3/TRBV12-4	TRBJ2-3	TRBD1	CASSAGTGKVF	TGTGCCAGCAGCGCCGGGACAGGGAAGGTGTTT
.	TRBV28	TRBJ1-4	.	CASSQRTTQEKLFF	TGTGCCAGCAGCCAGCGGACTACCCAAGAAAAACTGTTTTTT
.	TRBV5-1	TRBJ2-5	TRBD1	CASSFGTGGGQETQYF	TGCGCCAGCAGCTTCGGGACAGGGGGGGGCCAAGAGACCCAGTACTTC